This is a list of T cell receptor beta chains from one sample in a study of cytomegalovirus exposure and HLA in healthy donors. Using immunoSEQ multiplex PCR, the repertoire was profiled, and TCRdb retains in-frame clones only, with some absent. The sample holds approximately 110,000 clones, 77% seen once. Source material: PBMCs. Receptors were obtained from a woman in her thirties or forties in good health and CMV-seropositive. The conserved cysteine and the conserved F or W are not part of the CDR3 here. Some rows mark clone size as missing; the rest say once, few, many or name a class of expanded clone.

v_gene	abundance	j_gene	CDR3aa
TRBV9	.	TRBJ2-2	ASRAGTNTGELF
TRBV11-3	once	TRBJ1-1	ASSLDIGGQGTEAF
TRBV28	.	TRBJ2-6	ASSTNSGSGANVLT
TRBV5-1	.	TRBJ2-5	ASSLAMRGGETQY
TRBV6-5	.	TRBJ1-1	ASSYSRRGNTEAF
TRBV10-3	.	TRBJ1-5	AISAGQRDQPQH
TRBV5-4	.	TRBJ1-2	ASSLDRGYGYT
TRBV19	.	TRBJ2-7	ASTGGPTGAPYEQY
TRBV2	.	TRBJ2-1	ASSVLHPGLASELSYNEQF
TRBV5-6	.	TRBJ1-2	ASSSGLLNYGYT
TRBV27	once	TRBJ2-2	ASSLWESGTGELF
TRBV9	few	TRBJ2-7	ASSPTASSYEQY
TRBV5-1	.	TRBJ2-2	ASSWVGTGELF
TRBV6-1	.	TRBJ1-5	ASSDGAQHNQPQH
TRBV7-2	.	TRBJ2-7	ASSQSGVSYEQY
TRBV19	.	TRBJ1-4	ASSISGNEKLF
TRBV6-1	.	TRBJ1-3	ASSESGYGNTIY
TRBV6-5	.	TRBJ2-1	ASSDSPGHNEQF
TRBV19	.	TRBJ2-2	ASSIGGAAGELF
TRBV2	.	TRBJ1-5	ASKGAGGDGNQPQH
TRBV30	.	TRBJ1-2	AWSAHTTGIGGYT
TRBV7-9	.	TRBJ2-2	ASSPRELAVNLLTGELF
TRBV4-1	.	TRBJ2-2	ASTLAPDTGELF
TRBV28	.	TRBJ1-2	ASSWAGVPGYT
TRBV5-5	.	TRBJ2-7	ASSFRTGGGEQY
TRBV5-6	once	TRBJ2-7	ASSLVTGWYEQY
TRBV7-8	few	TRBJ1-2	ASSLLLEGAGGYT
TRBV5-1	.	TRBJ1-1	ASSLPTSERGEAF
TRBV19	.	TRBJ2-7	ASSRGLAGYPYEQY
TRBV28	.	TRBJ2-2	ASSIPHSANTGELF
TRBV9	.	TRBJ2-5	ASSVTGDQETQY
TRBV10-2	.	TRBJ2-7	ASSFASESSYEQY
TRBV29-1	.	TRBJ1-1	SVEVAGVGTEAF
TRBV28	.	TRBJ1-1	ASKTGGAAGTEAF
TRBV16	.	TRBJ2-1	ASSQSYSEGGSRSYNEQF
TRBV6-6	.	TRBJ1-2	ASSLNRDGYT
TRBV7-6	few	TRBJ2-7	ASSPMQGALYEQY
TRBV27	.	TRBJ2-7	ASSVGTHSYEQY
TRBV25-1	.	TRBJ2-7	ASSEFGAYEQY
TRBV5-1	.	TRBJ2-1	ASSFGGREGEQF
TRBV5-4	.	TRBJ1-2	ASSLGQDPNYGYT
TRBV19	.	TRBJ2-5	ASSIFDSQETQY
TRBV11-3	.	TRBJ2-1	ASSLNSGASYNEQF
TRBV5-1	.	TRBJ2-1	ASSSTGSNEQF
TRBV2	.	TRBJ1-5	ASSGDRGGYQPQH
TRBV7-2	once	TRBJ2-1	ASSSRTSGTPYNEQF
TRBV4-1	.	TRBJ1-1	ASSHAGPGVTEAF
TRBV9	.	TRBJ2-1	ASSPVSYNEQF
TRBV5-1	.	TRBJ2-1	ASSPIAAARHNEQF
TRBV6-1	once	TRBJ1-6	ASGLGQINSPLH
TRBV7-2	.	TRBJ1-1	ASSSQGASTEAF
TRBV5-6	once	TRBJ2-7	ASQKTGTATYEQY
TRBV6-1	.	TRBJ2-1	ASRLAGKYEQF